This entry lists 26 T cell receptor beta chains sequenced from one sample in a study of shared clonotypes between healthy human individuals. Measured with immunoSEQ multiplex PCR; TCRdb has only the in-frame clones, and not every one. In the table there are around 500,000 clones, more than 75% of which are singletons. Material: PBMCs. The receptors originated from a woman in her thirties or forties in good health. Some clones in this sample may be carry-over from other donors' samples.

The CDR3: CASSIGRADTGELFF. For the CDR3, the DNA is TGTGCCAGCAGCATCGGCAGGGCGGACACCGGGGAGCTGTTTTTT. The chain couples TRBV11-3 to TRBJ2-2; D may be TRBD1 (5 bases). Between the trimmed V and J ends, which lost 5 bases and 3 bases, there was a span of 13 bases. Per the germline V gene, CDR1 is SGHNT and CDR2 is YENEEA. This CDR3 has 15 residues. Variable domain in full (rest from reference TRBV11-3 and TRBJ2-2): EAGVVQSPRYKIIEKKQPVAFWCNPISGHNTLYWYLQNLGQGPELLIRYENEEAVDDSQLPKDRFSAERLKGVDSTLKIQPAELGDSAVYLCASSIGRADTGELFFGEGSRLTVL.

The V gene is TRBV6-1, the J gene TRBJ2-3, with 10 bases that match TRBD1. Germline CDR1 MNHNS, CDR2 SASEGT. The CDR3 sequence is 15 residues long. J gave up 4 bases and V 6 bases, and 7 bases lay outside the gene matches. The CDR3 loop reads CASRSSGTGADTQYF. The CDR3, as DNA: TGTGCCAGCAGATCCTCCGGGACAGGGGCAGATACGCAGTATTTT.

This clone was observed a single time. V usage is TRBV7-9 and J usage is TRBJ2-7; perhaps D is TRBD1 or TRBD2 (6 bases each). With 5 bases removed from V and 6 bases from J, the gap between germline ends came to 14 bases. Germline values: CDR1 SEHNR, CDR2 FQNEAQ (reference sequence). The CDR3 extends over 13 amino acids. The CDR3 here is CASSLVGGGEQYF. Written as DNA, the CDR3 is TGTGCCAGCAGCCTCGTGGGGGGCGGCGAGCAGTACTTC.

The rearrangement links TRBV28 to TRBJ1-1; D is unclear. V was shortened by 3 bases and J by 1 base, with 9 bases between the two germline ends. In germline, CDR1 is MDHEN, CDR2 SYDVKM. This CDR3 region has 14 residues. Written as DNA, the CDR3 is TGTGCCAGCAGTTTCCTCGACTGGAACACTGAAGCTTTCTTT. It specifies CASSFLDWNTEAFF.

This clone was recorded a few times. The chain links TRBV9 to TRBJ2-2; 11 bases are shared with TRBD2. Germline values: CDR1 SGDLS, CDR2 YYNGEE. This CDR3 is built from 15 residues. V lost 6 bases and J lost 5; bases outside the gene matches: 6. This chain's CDR3 is CASTPGTSGTGELFF. The CDR3 nucleotides read TGTGCCAGCACCCCGGGGACTAGCGGTACCGGGGAGCTGTTTTTT.

This chain joins TRBV2 and TRBJ2-1; TRBD2 is a possible D gene (5 bases). The CDR3 is 14 amino acids. Germline lookup yields CDR1 SNHLY and CDR2 FYNNEI. The V gene lost 2 bases and the J gene lost 7 bases, with 12 bases spanning the gap. CDR3 amino acids: CASSERARGNEQFF. The CDR3 bases are TGTGCCAGCAGTGAAAGGGCCAGAGGGAATGAGCAGTTCTTC.

The rearrangement joins TRBV30 to TRBJ2-7; D is ambiguous. This CDR3 has 11 residues. V was shortened by 1 base and J by 6 bases, with 7 bases between the two germline ends. Germline V gives CDR1 GTSNPN, CDR2 SVGIG (reference sequence). The DNA of the CDR3 is TGTGCCTGGAGTGCAGGTTCCGAGCAGTACTTC. Translation gives CAWSAGSEQYF.

The rearrangement uses TRBV6-6 and TRBJ2-7; the match to TRBD2 covers 11 bases. This CDR3 spans 15 amino acids. Germline V gene lookup returns CDR1 MNHNY and CDR2 SVGAGI (reference sequence). With V trimmed by 4 bases and J by 5 bases, 7 bases remained unmatched. In nucleotides, the CDR3 is TGTGCCAGCAGTTTAATAGCGGGAGGGCCCAACGAGCAGTACTTC. Translation: CASSLIAGGPNEQYF.

This chain uses TRBV13 with TRBJ1-4; D is perhaps TRBD1 (6 bases). Germline CDR1 reads PRHDT; CDR2 reads FYEKMQ (reference sequence). V gave up 5 bases and J gave up 5 bases, with 18 bases separating them. The CDR3 runs to 16 residues. CDR3 sequence reads: CASSTLTDRINEKLFF. The CDR3 DNA reads as TGTGCCAGCAGCACCCTCACCGACAGGATAAATGAAAAACTGTTTTTT.

The chain employs TRBV7-2 and TRBJ1-5; 7 bases are a match to TRBD1. V was pared by 5 bases and J by 0 bases, with 4 bases of the junction left unmatched. Per germline, CDR1 SGHTA and CDR2 FQGNSA. CDR3 size: 15 residues. CDR3 sequence: CASSTNRGSNQPQHF. DNA of the CDR3: TGTGCCAGCAGCACGAACAGGGGTAGCAATCAGCCCCAGCATTTT.

The rearrangement links TRBV6-5 to TRBJ2-1; 8 bases line up with TRBD2. The germline V gene encodes CDR1 MNHEY and CDR2 SVGAGI. Germline trimming cut 6 bases from V and 7 bases from J; bases unmatched to any gene: 5. The CDR3 is made up of 13 amino acids. CDR3 region: CASSGRARNEQFF. Here the CDR3 DNA reads TGTGCCAGCAGCGGGAGGGCGAGGAATGAGCAGTTCTTC.

A few counts support this clone. J is TRBJ2-7 and V is TRBV18; 14 nucleotides align to TRBD2. CDR1 and CDR2 from the germline V gene are KGHSH and LQKENI. The CDR3 is 15 amino acids. Trimming removed 8 bases from V and 4 bases from J; junction bases left unmatched: 7. The CDR3 coding sequence is TGTGCCAGCGCTAGTGGGACTAGCGGGAGTTACGAGCAGTACTTC. Encoded protein: CASASGTSGSYEQYF.

The chain carries TRBV7-2 and TRBJ1-2; no definite D call. CDR1 SGHTA and CDR2 FQGNSA come from the germline V gene. The V end was cut by 5 bases, the J end by 8 bases, with 15 bases between. The length of the CDR3 is 13 residues. The CDR3 protein is CASSVTRTMGYTF. DNA of the CDR3: TGTGCCAGCAGCGTAACACGGACTATGGGCTACACCTTC.

This clone was recorded at least ten times. This rearrangement joins TRBV23-1 to TRBJ1-2; no clear D gene. TRBV23-1 is noted as an ORF with a role that remains uncertain. The length of the CDR3 is 14 residues. V lost 0 bases and J 1 base, leaving 6 bases between the germline ends. The CDR3 sequence: CASSQSALNYGYTF. The DNA of the CDR3 is TGCGCCAGCAGTCAATCAGCACTTAACTATGGCTACACCTTC.

CDR3 coding DNA: TGTGCCATCAGTGAGTCGAAGAGTACAGGCGAGACCCAGTACTTC. This encodes CAISESKSTGETQYF. The chain employs TRBV10-3 and TRBJ2-5, with D maybe TRBD1 (5 bases). Trimming pared 0 bases from V and 5 bases from J, leaving 13 bases between. The CDR3 contains 15 residues. Germline CDR1 reads ENHRY; CDR2 reads SYGVKD.

The chain has TRBV28 and TRBJ1-2; D may be TRBD1 (6 bases). Germline V gene lookup returns CDR1 MDHEN and CDR2 SYDVKM. The V gene lost 8 bases and the J gene lost 8 bases, with 21 bases spanning the gap. CDR3 length equals 14 residues. The CDR3 region has the DNA TGTGCCAGCCAGAATCGGGGGGGGGCGCTCGGCTACACCTTC. Residues: CASQNRGGALGYTF.

The chain joins TRBV29-1 to TRBJ2-5; 7 bases align to TRBD2. The CDR3 spans 14 residues. Germline loops: CDR1 SQVTM, CDR2 ANQGSEA. The ends lost 4 bases at V and 2 bases at J; junction bases unmatched: 7. The CDR3 DNA sequence: TGCAGCGTTGGGGGTAGCGGGTTACAAGAGACCCAGTACTTC. Protein product: CSVGGSGLQETQYF. Drawing the rest from reference TRBV29-1 and TRBJ2-5, the complete variable domain is SAVISQKPSRDICQRGTSLTIQCQVDSQVTMMFWYRQQPGQSLTLIATANQGSEATYESGFVIDKFPISRPNLTFSTLTVSNMSPEDSSIYLCSVGGSGLQETQYFGPGTRLLVL.

This chain uses TRBV5-6 with TRBJ1-3; TRBD1 might be the D (5 bases). The V and J ends lost 4 bases and 0 bases respectively, with 11 bases between them. Germline V gene sequence: CDR1 SGHDT, CDR2 YYEEEE. This CDR3 has 15 amino acids. CDR3 sequence: CASSQGPGSGNTIYF. DNA of the CDR3: TGTGCCAGCAGCCAGGGACCAGGCTCTGGAAACACCATATATTTT.

The V call is TRBV7-9, the J call TRBJ2-5; D is ambiguous. Germline CDR1 SEHNR, CDR2 FQNEAQ (reference sequence). The V gene lost 5 bases and the J gene lost 5 bases, with 15 bases spanning the gap. The CDR3 runs 14 residues. CDR3 DNA: TGTGCCAGCAGCACAAATTCGGGTGGCGAGACCCAGTACTTC. This encodes CASSTNSGGETQYF.

The rearrangement uses TRBV9 and TRBJ2-5; 9 nucleotides match TRBD2. Germline values: CDR1 SGDLS, CDR2 YYNGEE. Trimming took 3 bases from V and 5 from J; bases not matched to a gene: 5. This CDR3 is 14 amino acids long. CDR3 residues: CASSAEREVETQYF. The CDR3 DNA sequence: TGTGCCAGCAGCGCCGAGCGGGAGGTGGAGACCCAGTACTTC.

CDR3 region: CASSSNTGSLSYEQYF. In DNA, the CDR3 is TGCGCCAGCAGCTCCAACACAGGGAGTTTGTCTTACGAGCAGTACTTC. This chain connects TRBV5-1 to TRBJ2-7, with D perhaps matching TRBD1 (6 bases). The CDR3 is made up of 16 amino acids. V was trimmed by 3 bases and J by 4 bases, leaving 20 bases between them. Per germline, CDR1 SGHRS and CDR2 YFSETQ.

A note on this clone: One base away lies a much larger clone, so this may be a sequencing read error. This same CDR3 is encoded by further DNA sequences in the sample. The rearrangement links TRBV7-9 to TRBJ1-1, with unresolved D. The V and J ends lost 5 bases and 11 bases respectively, with 9 bases between them. The CDR3 is 10 amino acids. Looked up from germline, CDR1 is SEHNR and CDR2 is FQNEAQ (reference sequence). CDR3 DNA sequence: TGTGCCAGCAGCCTAGTTGCGGCTTTCTTT. The encoded protein is CASSLVAAFF. The full variable domain, completed using reference TRBV7-9 and TRBJ1-1, is DTGVSQNPRHKITKRGQNVTFRCDPISEHNRLYWYRQTLGQGPEFLTYFQNEAQLEKSRLLSDRFSAERPKGSFSTLEIQRTEQGDSAMYLCASSLVAAFFGQGTRLTVV.

V and J are TRBV6-5 and TRBJ1-2; TRBD1 might be the D (5 bases). Germline loops: CDR1 MNHEY, CDR2 SVGAGI. The CDR3 is 14 residues long. V was shortened by 2 bases and J by 2 bases, with 9 bases between the two germline ends. The CDR3 bases are TGTGCCAGCAGTTACGCAGGGAGGAACTATGGCTACACCTTC. Encoded protein: CASSYAGRNYGYTF.

This clone was detected once. This chain links TRBV16 with TRBJ2-1, with D possibly matching TRBD2 (5 bases). Trimming left V 0 bases short and J 9 bases short, with 9 bases between. This CDR3 contains 13 residues. Germline loops: CDR1 KGHSY, CDR2 FQNENV. In DNA, the CDR3 is TGTGCCAGCAGCCAATCGCGGGTCGTTGAGCAGTTCTTC. Translation gives CASSQSRVVEQFF.

The chain joins TRBV5-1 to TRBJ1-1; D not resolved. The CDR3 is made up of 14 amino acids. V lost 2 bases, J lost 3 bases, and 11 bases lay in between. Germline CDR1 reads SGHRS; CDR2 reads YFSETQ. The CDR3: CASSLRLVDTEAFF. For the CDR3, the DNA is TGCGCCAGCAGCTTAAGACTCGTGGACACTGAAGCTTTCTTT.

The chain employs TRBV14 and TRBJ2-5; weak D call: TRBD1 (7 bases). The CDR3 contains 15 residues. Trimming stripped 4 bases from V and 4 bases from J, with 16 bases between. Germline V CDR1 and CDR2: SGHDN, FVKESK. The CDR3 nucleotides read TGTGCCAGCAGCCCCACCAGGGGGGACCGAGAGACCCAGTACTTC. Protein product: CASSPTRGDRETQYF. The full variable domain, rest sourced from reference TRBV14 and TRBJ2-5, is EAGVTQFPSHSVIEKGQTVTLRCDPISGHDNLYWYRRVMGKEIKFLLHFVKESKQDESGMPNNRFLAERTGGTYSTLKVQPAELEDSGVYFCASSPTRGDRETQYFGPGTRLLVL.